Listed here are 21 T cell receptor beta chains from one sample, sequenced in a study of glioma-infiltrating T cells. TCR alpha and beta CDR3 regions were amplified from RNA using iRepertoire nested multiplex PCR. Each CDR3 protein gets one entry after TCRdb re-called the multiplex PCR reads with MiXCR. The sample includes approximately 110,000 distinct CDR3 sequences, roughly 23% of them seen just once. The sample was glioma tissue, nonneoplastic brain tissue, or PBMCs (not recorded which). Receptors were obtained from a human donor with low-grade glioma or glioblastoma, undergoing nonglioma brain surgery, or in good health (not recorded which).

With respect to this clonotype: A read error may explain this, as a much larger clone is one base away. The CDR3 loop reads CASGTGESNQHQHF. For the CDR3, the DNA is TGTGCCAGTGGTACAGGGGAGAGCAATCAGCACCAGCATTTT. The chain links TRBV19 to TRBJ1-5; TRBD1 matches at 7 bases. Per germline, CDR1 LNHDA and CDR2 SQIVND (reference sequence). The CDR3 consists of 14 residues.

This clonotype occurred many times. The J gene is TRBJ1-1, the V gene TRBV7-8; D remains ambiguous. The V gene lost 1 base and the J gene lost 1 base, with 4 bases spanning the gap. Germline V lookup: CDR1 SGHVS, CDR2 FQNEAQ. This CDR3 contains 13 residues. CDR3 protein: CASSLDTNTEAFF. The CDR3 DNA reads as TGTGCCAGCAGCTTAGATACGAACACTGAAGCTTTCTTT.

This clonotype was counted many times. The gene calls are TRBV7-6 and TRBJ2-7, with D tentatively TRBD1 or TRBD2 (5 bases each). The V gene lost 6 bases and the J gene lost 5 bases, with 11 bases spanning the gap. The CDR3 sequence is 12 residues long. In germline, CDR1 is SGHVS, CDR2 FNYEAQ. CDR3 in amino acids: CASSRDDHEQYF. In DNA form, the CDR3 reads TGTGCCAGCAGTCGGGACGACCACGAGCAGTACTTC.

This chain uses TRBV19 with TRBJ2-7; D is unresolved. The CDR3 contains 15 residues. The V end lost 3 bases, the J end lost 5 bases, and 17 bases lay between the germline ends. Germline V gene sequence: CDR1 LNHDA, CDR2 SQIVND (reference sequence). The CDR3 spells CASSIMGGSDDEQYF. The DNA of the CDR3 is TGTGCCAGTAGTATTATGGGCGGCTCGGACGACGAGCAGTACTTC.

With respect to this clonotype: A much larger clone lies one base from this, so it may be a read error. The chain carries TRBV28 and TRBJ1-2; D is unresolved. Germline V lookup: CDR1 MDHEN, CDR2 SYDVKM. This CDR3 comprises 13 residues. The V end was cut by 7 bases, the J end by 0 bases, with 9 bases between. CDR3 amino acids: CASKETANYGYTF. The CDR3 bases are TGTGCCAGCAAGGAAACTGCTAACTATGGCTACACCTTC.

Comment on this clonotype: A much larger clone sits a single nucleotide away, making a read error possible. V and J are TRBV7-2 and TRBJ2-1, with 7 bases lining up with TRBD1. This CDR3 spans 14 amino acids. With 5 bases clipped from V and 5 bases from J, the junction kept 6 bases outside the gene matches. CDR1 is SGHTA, CDR2 FQGNSA, per germline. This chain's CDR3 is CASSHWTGNNEQFF. The CDR3 bases are TGTGCCAGCAGCCACTGGACAGGTAACAATGAGCAGTTCTTC.

This clonotype was counted a few times. The rearrangement uses TRBV15 and TRBJ1-4; TRBD1 matches at 8 bases. Germline V lookup: CDR1 LNHNV, CDR2 YYDKDF (reference sequence). This CDR3 contains 14 residues. J lost 7 bases, V lost 5 bases, and 6 bases had no gene match. CDR3 DNA sequence: TGTGCCACCAGCCAAGACAGGGGCAGTGAAAAACTGTTTTTT. It specifies CATSQDRGSEKLFF.

This clonotype was counted ten times or more. A read error may account for a junction end that differs from germline. The chain is built from TRBV7-2 and TRBJ2-3; D is possibly TRBD1 (6 bases). This CDR3 spans 14 amino acids. The germline gives CDR1 SGHTA, CDR2 FQGNSA. The CDR3 loop is CASSLGVATGTQYF. The CDR3 coding sequence is TGTGCCAGCAGCTTAGGGGTAGCGACAGGTACGCAGTATTTT. Full variable domain (missing parts from reference TRBV7-2 and TRBJ2-3): GAGVSQSPSNKVTEKGKDVELRCDPISGHTALYWYRQSLGQGLEFLIYFQGNSAPDKSGLPSDRFSAERTGGSVSTLTIQRTQQEDSAVYLCASSLGVATGTQYFGPGTRLTVL.

The sample holds many counts of this clonotype. The chain has TRBV20-1 and TRBJ2-1, with 8 bases fitting TRBD2. Trimming at V came to 0 bases and at J to 3 bases, leaving 7 bases not matched to a gene. CDR3 size: 16 residues. CDR1 is DFQATT, CDR2 SNEGSKA, per germline (reference sequence). The CDR3 is CSARDYISGVYNEQFF. The CDR3 coding sequence is TGCAGTGCTAGAGATTATATTAGCGGGGTCTACAATGAGCAGTTCTTC.

Of note for this clonotype: Being one base from a much bigger clone, this may be a read error. The V call is TRBV10-3, the J call TRBJ2-3, with 8 bases that match TRBD1. The CDR3 extends over 17 amino acids. From germline, CDR1 is ENHRY and CDR2 SYGVKD. CDR3 coding DNA: TGTGCCATCAGTGAACAGGGGGGCGGGACAGGACAAGATGCGCAGTATTTT. Translation gives CAISEQGGGTGQDAQYF.

This clonotype appeared many times. The chain is built from TRBV29-1 and TRBJ1-2; maybe TRBD1 (6 bases). This CDR3 contains 12 residues. V was pared by 7 bases and J by 4 bases, with 13 bases between. The germline V gene has CDR1 SQVTM and CDR2 ANQGSEA. Here the CDR3 DNA reads TGCAGCGCCGGACAGAGCTTCTATGGCTACACCTTC. This translates into CSAGQSFYGYTF.

This clonotype has at least ten counts. V and J are TRBV15 and TRBJ1-1; 7 bases match TRBD1. The CDR3 is 14 residues long. Trimming removed 5 bases from V and 10 bases from J; junction bases left unmatched: 13. Germline V lookup: CDR1 LNHNV, CDR2 YYDKDF (reference sequence). CDR3 in DNA: TGTGCCACCAGCGTACGGACAGGCCTATGGGGAGCTTTCTTT. Amino acid sequence: CATSVRTGLWGAFF.

This clonotype has ten or more counts. The chain recombines TRBV10-3 with TRBJ1-5; perhaps TRBD1 as D (5 bases). The ends were cut back, 0 bases at V and 9 bases at J, with 15 bases in the middle. There are 15 residues in the CDR3. The germline V gene has CDR1 ENHRY and CDR2 SYGVKD. The CDR3 is CAISESPREEGPQHF. CDR3 in DNA: TGTGCCATCAGTGAGTCCCCCAGGGAGGAGGGGCCCCAGCATTTT.

There are many counts of this clonotype. The chain links TRBV6-1 to TRBJ2-3; D may be TRBD2 (6 bases). CDR1 and CDR2 from the germline V gene are MNHNS and SASEGT. V was pared by 5 bases and J by 0 bases, with 18 bases between. This CDR3 region has 17 residues. This chain's CDR3 is CASSWLASPSSTDTQYF. The CDR3 DNA follows: TGTGCCAGCAGTTGGCTAGCGAGCCCCAGTAGCACAGATACGCAGTATTTT.

A remark on this clonotype: One base away lies a much larger clone, so this may be a sequencing read error. The chain links TRBV15 to TRBJ1-1; D is undetermined. V gave up 8 bases and J gave up 3 bases, with 16 bases separating them. This CDR3 comprises 14 residues. Germline V lookup: CDR1 LNHNV, CDR2 YYDKDF (reference sequence). CDR3 sequence reads: CATRARMEYTEAFF. DNA of the CDR3: TGTGCCACCCGCGCTAGGATGGAGTACACTGAAGCTTTCTTT.

Concerning this clonotype itself: A read error may explain this, as a much larger clone is one base away. As DNA, the CDR3 is TGTGCCAGCAGCCCAGCAGGGGTGGCCAATGAGCAGTTCTTC. Its translation is CASSPAGVANEQFF. This chain uses TRBV7-6 with TRBJ2-1; D might be TRBD1 (6 bases). The CDR3 totals 14 residues. Germline CDR1 SGHVS, CDR2 FNYEAQ. The V and J ends lost 5 bases and 6 bases respectively, with 14 bases between them.

This clonotype was seen repeatedly, ten times or more. V and J are TRBV29-1 and TRBJ1-6, with 9 bases aligning to TRBD1. In germline, CDR1 is SQVTM, CDR2 ANQGSEA. The CDR3 totals 13 residues. Trimming took 4 bases from V and 8 from J; bases not matched to a gene: 3. The DNA of the CDR3 is TGCAGCGTTGCGACAGGGGGAGATTCACCCCTCCACTTT. This sequence encodes CSVATGGDSPLHF.

V is TRBV7-2 and J is TRBJ2-3, with 7 bases that match TRBD1. Germline CDR1 reads SGHTA; CDR2 reads FQGNSA. V gave up 5 bases and J gave up 6 bases; unmatched junction bases: 5. The CDR3 runs to 13 residues. CDR3 sequence: CASSVQGWDTQYF. The CDR3 DNA is TGTGCCAGCAGCGTACAGGGGTGGGATACGCAGTATTTT.

On this clonotype itself: Just one base apart from a much larger clone, this may be a read error. The rearrangement joins TRBV29-1 to TRBJ2-7; the D gene is possibly TRBD2 (6 bases). CDR1 and CDR2 (germline): SQVTM, ANQGSEA. The CDR3 has 12 residues. The CDR3 here is CSFPRGQGEQYF. The CDR3 DNA reads TGCAGTTTCCCGCGGGGCCAAGGCGAGCAGTACTTC.

The V and J genes are TRBV11-2 and TRBJ1-2; D may be TRBD1 (5 bases). Trimming removed 4 bases from V and 4 bases from J, with 13 bases in between. Germline CDR1 SGHAT, CDR2 FQNNGV. The CDR3 has 14 residues. The CDR3 DNA follows: TGTGCCAGCAGCTGGGGAGGGACCTTCTATGGCTACACCTTC. Translated, it gives CASSWGGTFYGYTF.

The rearrangement joins TRBV29-1 to TRBJ1-2; TRBD1 matches 7 bases. J gave up 8 bases and V 5 bases, and 8 bases lay outside the gene matches. The germline gives CDR1 SQVTM, CDR2 ANQGSEA. The CDR3 is made up of 12 amino acids. The CDR3 is CSVPGTVWGYTF. CDR3 in DNA: TGCAGCGTTCCCGGGACAGTATGGGGCTACACCTTC. Full variable domain (rest looked up from reference TRBV29-1 and TRBJ1-2): SAVISQKPSRDICQRGTSLTIQCQVDSQVTMMFWYRQQPGQSLTLIATANQGSEATYESGFVIDKFPISRPNLTFSTLTVSNMSPEDSSIYLCSVPGTVWGYTFGSGTRLTVV.